What follows are 12 T cell receptor beta chains derived from one specimen sequenced in a study of T-cell memory formation after mild COVID-19. TCRdb used MiXCR to reprocess the 5' RACE reads, holding one entry per CDR3 protein. The sample consists of roughly 150,000 distinct CDR3 sequences, roughly 15% of them appearing once. The sample consisted of PBMCs or a T cell subset sorted from them (not recorded which). These receptor sequences come from an adult woman who had mild COVID-19 (a few samples of this study predate the infection). Cell type and time point are not known.

This clonotype came up a few times. V is TRBV27 and J is TRBJ2-1, with D perhaps matching TRBD1 (6 bases). The CDR3 extends over 13 amino acids. With 4 bases removed from V and 9 bases from J, the gap between germline ends came to 13 bases. Germline assignment: CDR1 MNHEY and CDR2 SMNVEV (reference sequence). The CDR3: CASSYTGLSEQFF. The CDR3 DNA reads TGTGCCAGCAGTTACACAGGGTTGAGTGAGCAGTTCTTC.

Here the CDR3 DNA reads TGTGCCAGCAGTTATCTGGAAGAAGATACGCAGTATTTT. It translates to CASSYLEEDTQYF. The chain carries TRBV6-5 and TRBJ2-3, with unresolved D. This CDR3 spans 13 amino acids. Germline V gene lookup returns CDR1 MNHEY and CDR2 SVGAGI. Trimming pared 3 bases from V and 5 bases from J, leaving 9 bases between.

V is TRBV7-3 and J is TRBJ2-7, with a possible D match to TRBD1 (6 bases). CDR1 is SGHTA, CDR2 FQGTGA, per germline. CDR3 length: 15 residues. The V gene lost 2 bases and the J gene lost 0 bases, with 11 bases spanning the gap. The CDR3 spells CASSLQGSSSYEQYF. CDR3 bases: TGTGCCAGCAGCTTACAGGGGTCGAGCTCCTACGAGCAGTACTTC.

In this sample, this clonotype turned up a few times. The chain is built from TRBV5-1 and TRBJ2-5; TRBD2 matches 9 bases. Germline lookup yields CDR1 SGHRS and CDR2 YFSETQ. V was pared by 0 bases and J by 2 bases, with 5 bases of the junction left unmatched. The CDR3 extends over 16 amino acids. CDR3 sequence: CASSLGSAGGQETQYF. CDR3 sequence (DNA): TGCGCCAGCAGCTTGGGCTCAGCGGGGGGACAAGAGACCCAGTACTTC.

The rearrangement joins TRBV5-1 to TRBJ2-5, with TRBD1 identical over 10 bases. Germline CDR1 reads SGHRS; CDR2 reads YFSETQ. The CDR3 has 14 amino acids. V trimming: 4 bases; J trimming: 5 bases; junction bases outside the gene matches: 5. CDR3 sequence (DNA): TGCGCCAGCAGCCTGAGGGACAGGGGCGAGACCCAGTACTTC. It codes for CASSLRDRGETQYF.

The DNA of the CDR3 is TGTGCCAGCAGCCCCCTCTCCTCGGGCAGGATCAATGAGCAGTTCTTC. Encoded protein: CASSPLSSGRINEQFF. The gene calls are TRBV11-2 and TRBJ2-1; D is ambiguous. The CDR3 sequence is 16 residues long. Germline V gene data show CDR1 as SGHAT and CDR2 as FQNNGV. The V end was cut by 5 bases, the J end by 6 bases, with 20 bases between.

The CDR3 sequence: CASSELNRGLRYGYTF. CDR3 in DNA: TGTGCCAGCAGTGAACTTAACAGGGGGCTGCGCTATGGCTACACCTTC. The chain has TRBV6-4 and TRBJ1-2; the match to TRBD1 covers 9 bases. The trim removed 3 bases at V and 4 bases at J, leaving 9 bases unmatched. Germline loops: CDR1 MRHNA, CDR2 SNTAGT. The length of the CDR3 is 16 residues.

This chain links TRBV12-3 or TRBV12-4 with TRBJ2-3, with 12 nucleotides matching TRBD2. CDR3 length: 15 residues. The V gene end was trimmed by 5 bases and the J gene end by 4 bases; junction bases not matched to a gene: 4. CDR3 nucleotide sequence: TGTGCCAGCAGTCGGACTAGCGGGGTCGCAGATACGCAGTATTTT. Residues: CASSRTSGVADTQYF.

The V gene is TRBV9, the J gene TRBJ2-1, with D possibly being TRBD2 (6 bases). The CDR3 is made up of 16 amino acids. V was pared by 0 bases and J by 4 bases, with 14 bases between. CDR1 and CDR2 from the germline V gene are SGDLS and YYNGEE. In DNA form, the CDR3 reads TGTGCCAGCAGCGTAGCCGGAGCGGGCCTATACAATGAGCAGTTCTTC. Amino acids: CASSVAGAGLYNEQFF.

This chain links TRBV12-3 or TRBV12-4 with TRBJ2-3; 9 bases align to TRBD2. V dropped 7 bases and J dropped 6; count of bases not matched to a gene: 5. The CDR3 spans 13 residues. The DNA of the CDR3 is TGTGCCAGCACCCCTGCGGGAGGGGATACGCAGTATTTT. As protein: CASTPAGGDTQYF.

This clonotype was counted between two and nine times. The chain uses TRBV9 and TRBJ1-4, with no clear D. V lost 4 bases and J lost 3, with 13 bases in between. The germline CDR1 and CDR2 sequences are SGDLS and YYNGEE. The CDR3 extends over 15 amino acids. This CDR3 is CASSPFFSSNEKLFF. The CDR3 DNA is TGTGCCAGCAGCCCCTTTTTTAGCTCTAATGAAAAACTGTTTTTT.

This clonotype was seen more than once but under ten times. The chain recombines TRBV6-5 with TRBJ2-1; the match to TRBD1 covers 9 bases. This CDR3 region has 15 residues. The J segment lost 6 bases and the V segment lost 6 bases, leaving 9 bases of the junction unmatched. CDR1 is MNHEY and CDR2 is SVGAGI in the germline V gene. The CDR3: CASSPGQGWFNEQFF. The DNA for the CDR3 is TGTGCCAGCAGCCCGGGACAGGGCTGGTTCAATGAGCAGTTCTTC.